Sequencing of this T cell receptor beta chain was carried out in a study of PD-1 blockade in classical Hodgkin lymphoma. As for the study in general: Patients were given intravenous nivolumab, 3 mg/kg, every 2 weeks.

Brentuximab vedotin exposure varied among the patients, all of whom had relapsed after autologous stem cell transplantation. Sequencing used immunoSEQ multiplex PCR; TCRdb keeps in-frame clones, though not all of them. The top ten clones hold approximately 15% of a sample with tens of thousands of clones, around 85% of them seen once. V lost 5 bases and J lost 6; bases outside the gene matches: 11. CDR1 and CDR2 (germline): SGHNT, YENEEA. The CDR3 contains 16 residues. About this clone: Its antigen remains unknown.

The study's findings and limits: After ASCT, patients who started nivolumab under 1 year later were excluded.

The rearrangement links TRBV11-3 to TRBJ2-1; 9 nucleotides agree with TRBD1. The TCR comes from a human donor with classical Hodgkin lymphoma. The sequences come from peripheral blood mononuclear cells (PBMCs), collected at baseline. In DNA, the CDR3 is TGTGCCAGCAGCCCCTGGGGACAGGGTGGGGCCAATGAGCAGTTCTTC. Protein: CASSPWGQGGANEQFF.